The 27 T cell receptor beta chains given below trace back to one sample, sequenced in a study of cytomegalovirus exposure and HLA in healthy donors. Amplification used 60 Vbeta primers and 13 Jbeta primers. Only in-frame clones appear in the TCRdb table, and some are missing; sequencing was by immunoSEQ multiplex PCR. The data contain about 260,000 clones, about 83% of them seen just once; the ten biggest clones take up 1.5% to 2%. The sample comprised PBMCs. The source of these receptors is a woman in her 40s in good health and CMV-seropositive.

V and J are TRBV7-8 and TRBJ2-7; TRBD1 matches 8 bases. This CDR3 contains 15 residues. Trimming cost V 1 base and J 4 bases; bases outside gene matches: 6. Looked up from germline, CDR1 is SGHVS and CDR2 is FQNEAQ. In DNA form, the CDR3 reads TGTGCCAGCAGCTTAGGGACAGGGACGTTATACGAGCAGTACTTC. Its protein is CASSLGTGTLYEQYF.

The rearrangement links TRBV25-1 to TRBJ2-5; D ambiguous. Germline-derived CDR1 and CDR2 are MGHDK and SYGVNS. The CDR3 contains 14 residues. Trimming pared 5 bases from V and 1 base from J, leaving 11 bases between. The CDR3 DNA follows: TGTGCCAGCAGTCTGGCGGCAATCCAAGAGACCCAGTACTTC. Amino acid sequence: CASSLAAIQETQYF.

This clone appeared once. The chain combines TRBV15 with TRBJ2-5, with a possible D match to TRBD1 (6 bases). This CDR3 has 15 residues. Germline CDR1 and CDR2: LNHNV and YYDKDF (reference sequence). Trimming took 3 bases from V and 5 from J, leaving 16 bases between them. The CDR3 here is CATSSAGTLGETQYF. For the CDR3, the DNA is TGTGCCACCAGCAGTGCTGGGACACTGGGGGAGACCCAGTACTTC. Combining the CDR3 with reference TRBV15 and TRBJ2-5 gives the whole variable domain DAMVIQNPRYQVTQFGKPVTLSCSQTLNHNVMYWYQQKSSQAPKLLFHYYDKDFNNEADTPDNFQSRRPNTSFCFLDIRSPGLGDTAMYLCATSSAGTLGETQYFGPGTRLLVL.

This sequence joins TRBV5-4 and TRBJ2-1; 9 bases map to TRBD2. Trimming at V came to 8 bases and at J to 5 bases, leaving 5 bases not matched to a gene. This CDR3 is 13 amino acids long. CDR1 and CDR2 (germline): SGHNT, YYREEE (reference sequence). The CDR3 DNA reads TGTGCCAGTACCGCGGGAGGGGACAATGAGCAGTTCTTC. This encodes CASTAGGDNEQFF.

This clone turned up a few times. This chain connects TRBV5-1 to TRBJ2-1; D remains unclear. The CDR3 has 15 amino acids. The germline gives CDR1 SGHRS, CDR2 YFSETQ. The V end was cut by 0 bases, the J end by 0 bases, with 7 bases between. In DNA, the CDR3 is TGCGCCAGCAGCTTGGACACAAGCTCCTACAATGAGCAGTTCTTC. Its protein product is CASSLDTSSYNEQFF.

This chain links TRBV7-3 with TRBJ2-2; D is perhaps TRBD1 (6 bases). CDR1 is SGHTA, CDR2 FQGTGA, per germline. The CDR3 covers 14 residues. The V gene lost 5 bases and the J gene lost 7 bases, with 14 bases spanning the gap. CDR3 region: CASSTRRGNGELFF. The CDR3 coding sequence is TGTGCCAGCAGCACCCGTAGGGGGAACGGGGAGCTGTTTTTT.

The chain links TRBV30 to TRBJ1-4; no reliable D call. The V end was cut by 0 bases, the J end by 5 bases, with 7 bases between. The germline V gene encodes CDR1 GTSNPN and CDR2 SVGIG (reference sequence). The CDR3 has 13 residues. CDR3 residues: CAWSVVRNEKLFF. The CDR3, as DNA: TGTGCCTGGAGTGTAGTACGGAATGAAAAACTGTTTTTT.

The chain links TRBV27 to TRBJ1-2; 7 bases map to TRBD1. J gave up 8 bases and V 3 bases, and 9 bases lay outside the gene matches. CDR3 size: 14 residues. Germline V gene lookup returns CDR1 MNHEY and CDR2 SMNVEV (reference sequence). The CDR3: CASSLYRQGSGYTF. Here the CDR3 DNA reads TGTGCCAGCAGTTTGTATAGACAGGGAAGCGGCTACACCTTC.

This chain uses TRBV5-6 with TRBJ2-7; TRBD1 matches 8 bases. The CDR3 is made up of 16 amino acids. V shed 0 bases and J 4 bases; nucleotides not matched to a gene: 9. The germline gives CDR1 SGHDT, CDR2 YYEEEE. CDR3 sequence: CASSLGGQESSYEQYF. The CDR3, as DNA: TGTGCCAGCAGCTTGGGGGGACAGGAATCCTCGTACGAGCAGTACTTC.

V and J are TRBV6-5 and TRBJ2-3; 7 bases line up with TRBD1. CDR3 size: 15 residues. Germline CDR1 and CDR2: MNHEY and SVGAGI. Losses at the gene ends were 2 bases for V and 0 bases for J; bases not matched to a gene: 2. The CDR3 protein is CASSYRGQSTDTQYF. As DNA, the CDR3 is TGTGCCAGCAGTTACCGGGGACAGAGCACAGATACGCAGTATTTT.

The chain carries TRBV5-6 and TRBJ2-3; TRBD1 aligns across 7 bases. J gave up 4 bases and V 9 bases, and 8 bases lay outside the gene matches. The CDR3 runs to 13 residues. Germline V gene sequence: CDR1 SGHDT, CDR2 YYEEEE. CDR3 loop: CATTGQLPDTQYF. CDR3 sequence (DNA): TGTGCCACCACGGGACAGCTACCAGATACGCAGTATTTT. The entire variable domain, with the rest obtained from reference TRBV5-6 and TRBJ2-3, is as follows: DAGVTQSPTHLIKTRGQQVTLRCSPKSGHDTVSWYQQALGQGPQFIFQYYEEEERQRGNFPDRFSGHQFPNYSSELNVNALLLGDSALYLCATTGQLPDTQYFGPGTRLTVL.

The chain is built from TRBV4-1 and TRBJ2-1; tentatively, D is TRBD2 (5 bases). The CDR3 consists of 15 residues. The V and J ends lost 1 base and 2 bases respectively, with 9 bases between them. Germline CDR1 reads MGHRA; CDR2 reads YSYEKL. The CDR3 loop is CASSQGVRAYNEQFF. Written as DNA, the CDR3 is TGCGCCAGCAGCCAAGGGGTGAGGGCCTACAATGAGCAGTTCTTC.

Worth noting for this clone: Within the sample, other DNA sequences also encode this same CDR3. This rearrangement joins TRBV28 to TRBJ1-6; no clear D gene. CDR3 length: 14 residues. Germline CDR1 MDHEN, CDR2 SYDVKM. With 5 bases removed from V and 0 bases from J, the gap between germline ends came to 5 bases. As DNA, the CDR3 is TGTGCCAGCAGTCTTAGCTCCTATAATTCACCCCTCCACTTT. It is translated as CASSLSSYNSPLHF. Full variable domain (rest looked up from reference TRBV28 and TRBJ1-6): DVKVTQSSRYLVKRTGEKVFLECVQDMDHENMFWYRQDPGLGLRLIYFSYDVKMKEKGDIPEGYSVSREKKERFSLILESASTNQTSMYLCASSLSSYNSPLHFGNGTRLTVT.

The chain combines TRBV15 with TRBJ1-2; D perhaps matches TRBD1 (5 bases). CDR3 size: 17 residues. The germline V gene has CDR1 LNHNV and CDR2 YYDKDF (reference sequence). Trimming stripped 3 bases from V and 0 bases from J, with 17 bases between. In nucleotides, the CDR3 is TGTGCCACCAGCAGGGACTCCGGGAGGGGAGCTAACTATGGCTACACCTTC. Amino acid sequence: CATSRDSGRGANYGYTF.

The chain joins TRBV5-4 to TRBJ2-2; perhaps TRBD2 as D (7 bases). Germline V CDR1 and CDR2: SGHNT, YYREEE (reference sequence). The ends were cut back, 0 bases at V and 3 bases at J, with 12 bases in the middle. The CDR3 sequence is 16 residues long. The CDR3 loop is CASSLGRGGDTGELFF. For the CDR3, the DNA is TGTGCCAGCAGCTTGGGTAGAGGGGGGGACACCGGGGAGCTGTTTTTT.

The chain employs TRBV27 and TRBJ2-1, with 10 bases identical to TRBD2. V lost 5 bases, J lost 4 bases, and 20 bases stayed unmatched. The V gene's germline CDR1 is MNHEY and CDR2 SMNVEV (reference sequence). The CDR3 runs to 20 residues. DNA of the CDR3: TGTGCCAGCAGTCCCTTGGGCGCTAGCGGGGGTTCCCGTCAATACAATGAGCAGTTCTTC. Amino acids: CASSPLGASGGSRQYNEQFF.

On this clone: One end of the junction does not line up with germline, which may come from a read error. This chain joins TRBV7-3 and TRBJ2-1, with 10 nucleotides matching TRBD1. The CDR3 is 15 residues long. CDR1 and CDR2 (germline): SGHTA, FQGTGA. In DNA form, the CDR3 reads TGTTCCAGCAGCCCACGGGGGACAGGGGTCGATGAGCAGTTCTTC. Protein: CSSSPRGTGVDEQFF.

The rearrangement joins TRBV7-9 to TRBJ2-1; TRBD2 matches at 7 bases. The CDR3 sequence is 15 residues long. The V gene end was trimmed by 5 bases and the J gene end by 4 bases; junction bases not matched to a gene: 8. The germline V gene encodes CDR1 SEHNR and CDR2 FQNEAQ (reference sequence). The CDR3 spells CASSPAKRGYNEQFF. The CDR3 nucleotides are TGTGCCAGCAGCCCAGCCAAGCGGGGATACAATGAGCAGTTCTTC.

The chain carries TRBV5-1 and TRBJ1-1; TRBD1 matches at 11 bases. This CDR3 spans 17 amino acids. V lost 4 bases, J lost 0 bases, and 8 bases stayed unmatched. The germline CDR1 and CDR2 sequences are SGHRS and YFSETQ. This chain's CDR3 is CASSRGTGGGMNTEAFF. The CDR3 nucleotides are TGCGCCAGCAGCAGGGGGACAGGGGGAGGTATGAACACTGAAGCTTTCTTT.

This clone was observed a single time. This CDR3 is CASSYLGGSGANVLTF. Here the CDR3 DNA reads TGTGCCAGCAGCTACTTAGGGGGATCTGGGGCCAACGTCCTGACTTTC. The chain couples TRBV7-3 to TRBJ2-6, with D perhaps TRBD1 (6 bases). This CDR3 has 16 amino acids. Germline-derived CDR1 and CDR2 are SGHTA and FQGTGA. Trimming removed 4 bases at V and 1 base at J, with 11 bases between.

The V and J genes are TRBV7-9 and TRBJ1-5; 7 nucleotides agree with TRBD1. V trimming: 5 bases; J trimming: 2 bases; junction bases outside the gene matches: 9. The germline CDR1 and CDR2 sequences are SEHNR and FQNEAQ (reference sequence). The CDR3 has 16 residues. CDR3 coding DNA: TGTGCCAGCAGCGTTACAGGGGTGGAAGGCAATCAGCCCCAGCATTTT. This gives the protein CASSVTGVEGNQPQHF.

This chain joins TRBV30 and TRBJ1-3; D perhaps matches TRBD1 (5 bases). The CDR3 is 14 amino acids. In germline, CDR1 is GTSNPN, CDR2 SVGIG (reference sequence). V shed 3 bases and J shed 4 bases, with 13 bases lying between them. This CDR3 is CAWRDMRRGNTIYF. The CDR3 DNA follows: TGTGCCTGGAGGGACATGCGCCGCGGAAACACCATATATTTT.

The CDR3 bases are TGCGCCAGCAGCCAGAATTACGGCCCGGGACTAGTGAACAATGAGCAGTTCTTC. Translated: CASSQNYGPGLVNNEQFF. The rearrangement joins TRBV4-3 to TRBJ2-1, with 8 bases lining up with TRBD2. CDR1 is LGHNA and CDR2 is YSLEER in the germline V gene. V was pared by 3 bases and J by 5 bases, with 15 bases of the junction left unmatched. This CDR3 has 18 residues.

The DNA of the CDR3 is TGTGCCTGGAGCTTTACTAGCGGTAAGGGGCAGTACTTC. It specifies CAWSFTSGKGQYF. V gene TRBV30 combines with J gene TRBJ2-7, with 8 bases identical to TRBD2. V trimming: 3 bases; J trimming: 9 bases; junction bases outside the gene matches: 10. This CDR3 is built from 13 residues. Germline V CDR1 and CDR2: GTSNPN, SVGIG (reference sequence).

The rearrangement joins TRBV7-2 to TRBJ1-5; no firm D call. CDR1 and CDR2 (germline): SGHTA, FQGNSA. Trimming shortened V by 1 base and J by 4 bases, and 8 bases separated the two germline ends. This CDR3 has 14 residues. The CDR3 DNA is TGTGCCAGCAGCTTAGATGCCGGGAATCAGCCCCAGCATTTT. Protein product: CASSLDAGNQPQHF.

This chain connects TRBV11-3 to TRBJ2-7, with TRBD1 matching over 8 bases. CDR3 size: 14 residues. CDR1 is SGHNT, CDR2 YENEEA, per germline. Trimming took 6 bases from V and 0 from J; bases not matched to a gene: 4. The CDR3 region has the DNA TGTGCCAGCAGAACCGGGACAGGCTCCTACGAGCAGTACTTC. Its protein is CASRTGTGSYEQYF. The variable domain in full, with the rest retrieved from reference TRBV11-3 and TRBJ2-7, is EAGVVQSPRYKIIEKKQPVAFWCNPISGHNTLYWYLQNLGQGPELLIRYENEEAVDDSQLPKDRFSAERLKGVDSTLKIQPAELGDSAVYLCASRTGTGSYEQYFGPGTRLTVT.

This chain's CDR3 is CASSRGTSAYF. CDR3 sequence (DNA): TGTGCCAGCAGCCGAGGGACTAGCGCGTACTTC. The chain combines TRBV14 with TRBJ2-5, with 10 bases matching TRBD2. This CDR3 region has 11 residues. V dropped 4 bases and J dropped 13; count of bases not matched to a gene: 3. Germline lookup yields CDR1 SGHDN and CDR2 FVKESK.